Listed below are T cell receptor beta chains from one sample, sequenced in a study of identical twins. TCRdb re-derived calls from the 5' RACE reads in MiXCR, one entry per CDR3 protein. This table has 1.5 million to 2 million distinct CDR3 sequences, under 35% appearing once. Sequences were obtained from cord blood. These receptors all stem from a newborn girl in good health. CDR3s include the opening cysteine and the closing phenylalanine or tryptophan. A D gene is named only where the DNA matches it firmly. Size is omitted from some rows. Given values are once, few, many or a class for expanded clones.

TRBJ1-4 TRBV29-1 many 14 TRBD1 TGCAGCGCCTCAGATCGGACAGGGAATGAAAAACTGTTTTTT CSASDRTGNEKLFF
TRBJ2-3 TRBV7-2 few 16 TRBD2 TGTGCCAGCAGCGCACAAGCGGGGGGATACACAGATACGCAGTATTTT CASSAQAGGYTDTQYF
TRBJ1-5 TRBV15 NA 19 NA TGTGCCACCAGCAGGGGTGGAGTCGGGGAAAGCCTTAGCAATCAGCCCCAGCATTTT CATSRGGVGESLSNQPQHF
TRBJ1-5 TRBV7-2 few 15 TRBD1 TGTGCCAGCAGCTCCCACAGGGGTGGCAATCAGCCCCAGCATTTT CASSSHRGGNQPQHF
TRBJ2-2 TRBV5-1 once 13 NA TGCGCCAGCAGCTCGGCTAGCGATCGGGAGCTGTTTTTT CASSSASDRELFF
TRBJ2-1 TRBV12-3/TRBV12-4 NA 14 NA TGTGCCAGCCATCGGAGGCTAGCGAACAATGAGCAGTTCTTC CASHRRLANNEQFF
TRBJ2-7 TRBV7-9 few 11 NA TGTGCCAGCAGCCATCAAGACGAGCAGTACTTC CASSHQDEQYF
TRBJ1-2 TRBV5-1 once 15 NA TGCCCCAGCAGCTTCGGGGGGTCCGCTAACTATGGCTACACCTTC CPSSFGGSANYGYTF
TRBJ1-2 TRBV29-1 few 16 TRBD1 TGCAGCGTTGAAGTTCTCCCGGGACAGGGCTACTATGGCTACACCTTC CSVEVLPGQGYYGYTF
TRBJ2-3 TRBV2 few 15 NA TGTGCCAGCAGTGTCGATGTGCCGCGGCTCAATACGCAGTATTTT CASSVDVPRLNTQYF
TRBJ2-7 TRBV29-1 NA 14 TRBD1 TGCAGCGTTGAACTCTGGACAGGGGGAAACGAGCAGTACTTC CSVELWTGGNEQYF
TRBJ2-3 TRBV3-1 few 15 NA TGTGCCAGCAGCCAAATGCTAGGTCGAACAGATACGCAGTATTTT CASSQMLGRTDTQYF
TRBJ1-4 TRBV6-6 NA 15 NA TGTGCCAGCAGGGAGGACGGTGCAACTAATGAAAAACTGTTTTTT CASREDGATNEKLFF
TRBJ2-1 TRBV12-3/TRBV12-4 few 17 TRBD2 TGTGCCAGCAGACAAACTAGCGGGATTTCCTCTAACAATGAGCAGTTCTTC CASRQTSGISSNNEQFF
TRBJ2-1 TRBV12-3/TRBV12-4 NA 14 NA TGTGCCAGCAGGACCGGGTCCGCCTCGACTGAGCAGTTCTTC CASRTGSASTEQFF
TRBJ2-7 TRBV15 few 16 TRBD2 TGTGCCACCAGCACCGGAACTAGCGGGAGGGCCTACGAGCAGTACTTC CATSTGTSGRAYEQYF
TRBJ1-1 TRBV12-3/TRBV12-4 few 15 NA TGTGCCAGCAGTTTGACACCTAACCAGAACACTGAAGCTTTCTTT CASSLTPNQNTEAFF
TRBJ2-3 TRBV3-1 many 15 NA TGTGCCAGCAGCCAAGCCAGGGGCGCGGGAGATACGCAGTATTTT CASSQARGAGDTQYF
TRBJ2-3 TRBV20-1 many 15 NA TGCAGTGCTAGACAGGGACCGCCTCTCACAGATACGCAGTATTTT CSARQGPPLTDTQYF
TRBJ2-1 TRBV6-1 few 14 NA TGTGCCAGCCCCGGACTATCGCCCTACAATGAGCAGTTCTTC CASPGLSPYNEQFF
TRBJ2-3 TRBV5-1 NA 18 TRBD2 TGCGCCAGCAGCCTAGACTTACTAGCGGGAGGAGGAGCAGATACGCAGTATTTT CASSLDLLAGGGADTQYF
TRBJ1-2 TRBV7-2 NA 15 TRBD1 TGTGCCAGCAGCCCTCGGACAGGGCGCGACTATGGCTACACCTTC CASSPRTGRDYGYTF
TRBJ2-3 TRBV15 few 16 NA TGTGCCACCAGCAGAGATAGACCTAGCATCACAGATACGCAGTATTTT CATSRDRPSITDTQYF
TRBJ1-2 TRBV27 NA 18 NA TGTGCCAGCAGTTTATCGTACTCTCGCAGGTTGGCTAACTATGGCTACACCTTC CASSLSYSRRLANYGYTF
TRBJ1-2 TRBV28 NA 16 TRBD1 TGTGCCAGCAGTTTATCTTACAGGACAGGGGCTCGGGGCTACACCTTC CASSLSYRTGARGYTF
TRBJ2-7 TRBV5-5 NA 16 TRBD2 TGTGCCAGCAGCCAGGGACTAGCGGGAGAATACAACGAGCAGTACTTC CASSQGLAGEYNEQYF
TRBJ1-2 TRBV20-1 NA 15 TRBD1 TGCAGTGCCCGACCGGGACAGGGATACAGCTATGGCTACACCTTC CSARPGQGYSYGYTF
TRBJ2-1 TRBV30 NA 12 NA TGTGCCTGGAGTGTACCGCACAATGAGCAGTTCTTC CAWSVPHNEQFF
TRBJ2-7 TRBV5-1 NA 16 TRBD2 TGCGCCAGCAGCTCGGGGGAACTAGCGAGGGACTACGAGCAGTACTTC CASSSGELARDYEQYF
TRBJ2-4 TRBV28 many 15 TRBD1 TGTGCCAGCAATGCAGGGGGCGAGTCCAAAAACATTCAGTACTTC CASNAGGESKNIQYF
TRBJ2-7 TRBV13 once 16 TRBD1 TGTGCCAGCAGCTCCGCTACAGGGGCCCGATCCTACGAGCAGTACTTC CASSSATGARSYEQYF
TRBJ2-4 TRBV2 many 12 NA TGTGCCAGCAGTGAAGGACAAAACATTCAGTACTTC CASSEGQNIQYF